Listed below are T cell receptor beta chains from one sample, sequenced in a study of T cell changes during pregnancy in multiple sclerosis. The table came from immunoSEQ multiplex PCR; TCRdb's copy has only in-frame clones and leaves some out. The sample lists 50,000 to 75,000 clones; 90% to 95% were seen once. The sample was peripheral blood, taken after pregnancy. All receptors come from a female donor in good health, enrolled as a control in a pregnancy study. CDR3s include the opening cysteine and the closing phenylalanine or tryptophan. A D gene is named only where the DNA matches it firmly. Size is omitted from some rows. Given values are once, few, many or a class for expanded clones.

clone size	V gene	D gene	J gene	CDR3 protein	CDR3 DNA
.	TRBV7-2	.	TRBJ2-4	CASSLAEGWAKNIQYF	TGTGCCAGCAGCTTAGCTGAGGGTTGGGCCAAAAACATTCAGTACTTC
.	TRBV19	TRBD2	TRBJ2-5	CASSAGTSGTSGTQYF	TGTGCCAGTAGTGCAGGGACTAGCGGTACGAGTGGGACCCAGTACTTC
.	TRBV30	.	TRBJ1-5	CAWSQLGDQPQHF	TGTGCCTGGAGCCAATTAGGGGATCAGCCCCAGCATTTT
.	TRBV19	TRBD1	TRBJ1-6	CASSMGQAARDSPLHF	TGTGCCAGTAGTATGGGACAGGCGGCTAGGGATTCACCCCTCCACTTT
.	TRBV10-1	.	TRBJ2-1	CASSEGQGGKFF	TGCGCCAGCAGTGAGGGCCAGGGCGGGAAGTTCTTC
.	TRBV5-4	.	TRBJ1-1	CASSLQSTEAFF	TGTGCCAGCAGCTTACAGTCCACTGAGGCTTTCTTT
.	TRBV30	TRBD1	TRBJ2-7	CAWSPRQGTYEQYF	TGTGCCTGGTCCCCCCGACAGGGTACCTACGAGCAGTACTTC
.	TRBV27	.	TRBJ2-7	CASSFGDSSYEQYF	TGTGCCAGCAGTTTTGGAGATTCCTCCTACGAGCAGTACTTC
.	TRBV5-1	.	TRBJ1-3	CASSPGASSGNTIYF	TGCGCCAGCAGCCCAGGGGCGAGCTCTGGAAACACCATATATTTT
.	TRBV9	TRBD1	TRBJ1-4	CASSVRQGPNEKLFF	TGTGCCAGCAGCGTGAGACAGGGACCGAATGAAAAACTGTTTTTT
.	TRBV7-9	TRBD2	TRBJ2-1	CASSIAGRNDNEQFF	TGTGCCAGCAGCATAGCGGGGCGAAACGACAATGAGCAGTTCTTC
.	TRBV14	.	TRBJ1-6	CASSQVSNSPLHF	TGTGCCAGCAGCCAAGTCAGTAATTCACCCCTCCACTTT
few	TRBV6-4	.	TRBJ2-2	CASSGSETGELFF	TGTGCCAGCAGCGGGAGCGAAACCGGGGAGCTGTTTTTT
.	TRBV5-6	.	TRBJ1-2	CASSPMTGRDYGYTF	TGTGCCAGCAGCCCGATGACAGGCCGTGACTATGGCTACACCTTC
.	TRBV4-1	TRBD1	TRBJ2-2	CASSPDRESTGELFF	TGCGCCAGCAGCCCCGACAGGGAGAGCACCGGGGAGCTGTTTTTT
.	TRBV6-5	.	TRBJ1-1	CASSPGGTEAFF	TGTGCCAGCAGTCCCGGCGGCACTGAAGCTTTCTTT
.	TRBV6-1	.	TRBJ1-1	CASSVGRDTEAFF	TGTGCCAGCTCTGTCGGGCGGGACACTGAAGCTTTCTTT
.	TRBV6-4	.	TRBJ2-5	CASSPQGGQETQYF	TGTGCCAGCAGTCCACAGGGTGGACAAGAGACCCAGTACTTC
.	TRBV4-1	.	TRBJ2-1	CASSRGGLSYNEQFF	TGCGCCAGCAGCCGGGGCGGTCTTTCCTACAATGAGCAGTTCTTC
.	TRBV11-2	.	TRBJ1-2	CASSLEGSGADF	TGTGCCAGCAGCTTAGAGGGGTCAGGGGCTGACTTC
.	TRBV27	TRBD1	TRBJ2-1	CASGPGTGSYNEQFF	TGTGCCAGCGGACCCGGGACAGGTTCTTACAATGAGCAGTTCTTC
once	TRBV2	.	TRBJ1-5	CASSGGGNQPQHF	TGTGCCAGCAGTGGGGGAGGCAATCAGCCCCAGCATTTT
.	TRBV18	TRBD1	TRBJ1-2	CASSPPQGGYGYTF	TGTGCCAGCTCACCACCACAGGGGGGGTATGGCTACACCTTC
.	TRBV11-2	TRBD1	TRBJ1-1	CASSPGDRGVGTEAFF	TGTGCCAGCAGCCCGGGGGACAGGGGGGTGGGCACTGAAGCTTTCTTT
.	TRBV7-3	.	TRBJ1-1	CASSLEGDNTEAFF	TGTGCCAGCAGCTTAGAGGGTGATAACACTGAAGCTTTCTTT
.	TRBV5-5	TRBD1	TRBJ2-5	CASRQGQQETQYF	TGTGCCAGCAGACAGGGACAGCAAGAGACCCAGTACTTC
.	TRBV6-4	TRBD1	TRBJ2-6	CASSGTGGSGANVLTF	TGTGCCAGCAGTGGGACAGGGGGCTCTGGGGCCAACGTCCTGACTTTC
.	TRBV18	TRBD1	TRBJ1-4	CASSLGTVATNEKLFF	TGTGCCAGCTCACTCGGGACAGTGGCAACTAATGAAAAACTGTTTTTT
once	TRBV2	TRBD2	TRBJ2-3	CAKTSGGAAQYF	TGTGCTAAAACTAGCGGGGGGGCGGCGCAGTATTTT
.	TRBV6-4	.	TRBJ2-6	CASSDSSGSGANVLTF	TGTGCCAGCAGTGACTCTAGCGGCTCTGGGGCCAACGTCCTGACTTTC
.	TRBV25-1	TRBD1	TRBJ2-2	CASSPPGQGASGELFF	TGTGCCAGCAGCCCCCCGGGACAGGGTGCAAGCGGGGAGCTGTTTTTT
.	TRBV4-2	TRBD1	TRBJ1-2	CASSPKITTGDYGYTF	TGTGCCAGCAGCCCTAAAATTACGACAGGGGACTATGGCTACACCTTC
.	TRBV6-5	TRBD1	TRBJ1-2	CASRTDREFHGYTF	TGTGCCAGCAGGACGGACAGGGAATTTCATGGCTACACCTTC
.	TRBV19	.	TRBJ2-6	CASSIGAGSSGANVLTF	TGTGCCAGTAGTATAGGAGCAGGCAGCTCTGGGGCCAACGTCCTGACTTTC
.	TRBV9	.	TRBJ1-2	CASSVEGYGYTF	TGTGCCAGCAGCGTAGAGGGGTATGGCTACACCTTC
.	TRBV2	.	TRBJ1-4	CASSGWGGVNEKLFF	TGTGCCAGCAGTGGCTGGGGGGGGGTAAATGAAAAACTGTTTTTT
.	TRBV15	TRBD2	TRBJ2-5	CATSRGLAEQETQYF	TGTGCCACCAGCCGAGGACTAGCGGAACAAGAGACCCAGTACTTC
.	TRBV6-6	.	TRBJ2-5	CASSYEGNPQYF	TGTGCCAGCAGTTACGAGGGAAATCCCCAGTACTTC
once	TRBV29-1	TRBD2	TRBJ2-3	CSAIPQLADLTDTQYF	TGCAGCGCCATACCGCAACTAGCGGACCTCACAGATACGCAGTATTTT